These T cell receptor beta chains were read from a single sample in a study of blood T cell repertoires in COVID-19. Sequencing used immunoSEQ multiplex PCR; TCRdb keeps in-frame clones, though not all of them. This sample has about 400,000 clones, with roughly 87% found just once. What was sequenced was PBMCs or T cells enriched from blood (not recorded which). These receptors were obtained from a woman between 40 and 55 years old with acute COVID-19. Each CDR3 is given with its conserved first and last residue. A D gene is named only where the DNA matches it firmly. The size entry is marked missing in some rows and otherwise reads once, few, many or a size class.

cdr3_nt,cdr3_aa,j_call,clone_size,v_call,d_call
TGTGCCAGCAGTTACTATAGGACAGACACCTACGAGCAGTACTTC,CASSYYRTDTYEQYF,TRBJ2-7,-,TRBV6-2/TRBV6-3,-
TGCGCCAGCAGCCGAGAGAATAGCGGGGGAGGCTCCTACAATGAGCAGTTCTTC,CASSRENSGGGSYNEQFF,TRBJ2-1,-,TRBV4-1,TRBD2
TGTGCCAGCAGTTTGCAGGGTACAGATACGCAGTATTTT,CASSLQGTDTQYF,TRBJ2-3,-,TRBV12-3/TRBV12-4,-
TGTGCCAGCTCAGACAGGGGGCTCGTCAATCAGCCCCAGCATTTT,CASSDRGLVNQPQHF,TRBJ1-5,-,TRBV18,TRBD1
TGTGCCTGGAGTTACAGGGGTTACGGGGGAAACACCATATATTTT,CAWSYRGYGGNTIYF,TRBJ1-3,-,TRBV30,TRBD1
TGCGCCAGCAGTCCCCGAGCTAGCGGGGAATGGGGCGAGCAGTACTTC,CASSPRASGEWGEQYF,TRBJ2-7,few,TRBV5-1,TRBD2
TGCGCCAGCCGTGAGGGGCGGGCCCTCTCTGGGGCCAACGTCCTGACTTTC,CASREGRALSGANVLTF,TRBJ2-6,-,TRBV10-1,-
TGTGCCAGCAGTGCGACCCTCGGGTATGGCTACACCTTC,CASSATLGYGYTF,TRBJ1-2,few,TRBV2,-
TGTGCCAGCAGCCAAGGCAGACAGGACTATGGCTACACCTTC,CASSQGRQDYGYTF,TRBJ1-2,-,TRBV14,-
TGTGCCAGCAGGGGGCCCTTCTACACCTTC,CASRGPFYTF,TRBJ1-2,-,TRBV6-5,-
TGTGCCAGCAGCGTAGACAGCGGGGGGTACAATGAGCAGTTCTTC,CASSVDSGGYNEQFF,TRBJ2-1,-,TRBV9,TRBD2
TGTGCCAGCAGTCCGTACGCCCCAGGCTATGGCTACACCTTC,CASSPYAPGYGYTF,TRBJ1-2,-,TRBV2,-
TGTGCCAGCAGTTTCCTGACTAGCGGAGCCACCAATGAGCAGTTCTTC,CASSFLTSGATNEQFF,TRBJ2-1,-,TRBV7-9,TRBD2
TGTGCCAGCAGCCAAGCGGGACTCCTTGTCTACGAGCAGTACTTC,CASSQAGLLVYEQYF,TRBJ2-7,-,TRBV3-1/TRBV3-2,-
TGCGCCAGCAGTGGGACAGACAATCAGCCCCAGCATTTT,CASSGTDNQPQHF,TRBJ1-5,-,TRBV10-2,-
TGTGCCACCCAGGTTGGGAACACCATATATTTT,CATQVGNTIYF,TRBJ1-3,-,TRBV19,-
TGCGCCAGCAGCCCCAGAACAGTAACAGATACGCAGTATTTT,CASSPRTVTDTQYF,TRBJ2-3,-,TRBV5-1,-
TGTGCCAGCGGGGCTGAACAGGGGGCGAGGGCTTTCTTT,CASGAEQGARAFF,TRBJ1-1,-,TRBV6-5,TRBD1
TGTGCCAGCAGCGGACGGCGGGGCGGGGTGATGAATGGGGAGACCCAGTACTTC,CASSGRRGGVMNGETQYF,TRBJ2-5,-,TRBV13,-
TGTGCCAGCAGCCGACAGGGCCTCACCACAGATACGCAGTATTTT,CASSRQGLTTDTQYF,TRBJ2-3,-,TRBV6-5,TRBD1
TGTGCCATCAGTGAGTCGGCAGGGCATCAGCCCCAGCATTTT,CAISESAGHQPQHF,TRBJ1-5,-,TRBV10-3,-
TGCAGCGTTGAAGATTTCGGGGGTACAGATACGCAGTATTTT,CSVEDFGGTDTQYF,TRBJ2-3,-,TRBV29-1,-
TGTGCCACCAGCAGAGGGACCAAAGGGGGCTACAATGAGCAGTTCTTC,CATSRGTKGGYNEQFF,TRBJ2-1,-,TRBV15,-
TGTGCCAGCTCATCAACCACAGGGTTCACTGGAAACACCATATATTTT,CASSSTTGFTGNTIYF,TRBJ1-3,-,TRBV18,-
TGTGCCAGCTCACCACTCGCAGAGAACACTGAAGCTTTCTTT,CASSPLAENTEAFF,TRBJ1-1,-,TRBV18,-
TGTGCCAGCAGCCGACAGGGGAGCACCGGGGAGCTGTTTTTT,CASSRQGSTGELFF,TRBJ2-2,-,TRBV11-2,TRBD1
TGCGCCAGCAGGCAAGAGGGGGCCTATGGCTACACCTTC,CASRQEGAYGYTF,TRBJ1-2,-,TRBV5-1,TRBD1
TGCGCCAGCAGCCAAGTAGGACAGGGGGCTTCCTACAATGAGCAGTTCTTC,CASSQVGQGASYNEQFF,TRBJ2-1,few,TRBV4-1,TRBD1
TGCGCCAGCAGTGAACTCCCCCCCTGGGACAGGGTCACCTACAATGAGCAGTTCTTC,CASSELPPWDRVTYNEQFF,TRBJ2-1,once,TRBV10-1,TRBD1
TGTGCCAGCTCACGGGACAATTCTGGAAACACCATATATTTT,CASSRDNSGNTIYF,TRBJ1-3,-,TRBV18,-
TGTGCCAGCAGCGTAAGAGAGACCTCGGGGCCCCAGCATTTT,CASSVRETSGPQHF,TRBJ1-5,-,TRBV9,-
TGTGCCAGTAGTATAGAAAGGGGGCTCTATGGCTACACCTTC,CASSIERGLYGYTF,TRBJ1-2,-,TRBV19,TRBD1
TGTGCCAGCAGCCCCCGGACAGGGGCTGAAGCTTTCTTT,CASSPRTGAEAFF,TRBJ1-1,-,TRBV3-1/TRBV3-2,TRBD1
TGTGCCAGCTCACCGCAGGGCGGCACAGATACGCAGTATTTT,CASSPQGGTDTQYF,TRBJ2-3,-,TRBV18,-